One sample yielded the 9 T cell receptor beta chains listed below, sequenced in a study of cytomegalovirus exposure and HLA in healthy donors. Assay used: immunoSEQ multiplex PCR; TCRdb lists only in-frame clones, some missing. Of 230,000 or so clones in the sample, about 91% were seen once. Sequenced input: PBMCs. The receptor source for this set is a woman between 18 and 29 years old in good health and CMV-seronegative.

The chain links TRBV27 to TRBJ2-3; 9 positions agree with TRBD1. Germline CDR1 and CDR2: MNHEY and SMNVEV (reference sequence). This CDR3 region has 16 residues. The V and J ends lost 4 bases and 0 bases, in that order; junction bases with no gene match: 5. The CDR3 nucleotides are TGTGCCAGCAGTTACAGGGGGCGGGGTAGCACAGATACGCAGTATTTT. Translated, it gives CASSYRGRGSTDTQYF.

The chain recombines TRBV4-1 with TRBJ2-1; 9 bases align to TRBD2. The germline CDR1 and CDR2 sequences are MGHRA and YSYEKL. This CDR3 contains 18 residues. V shed 6 bases and J 5 bases; nucleotides not matched to a gene: 17. Here the CDR3 DNA reads TGCGCCAGCAGTCCGGGGGGACTAGCCGACCTAGGGAACAATGAGCAGTTCTTC. This gives the protein CASSPGGLADLGNNEQFF.

The CDR3 sequence: CASSQSGPSYEQYF. Written as DNA, the CDR3 is TGTGCCAGCAGCCAGAGCGGGCCCTCCTACGAGCAGTACTTC. The V and J genes are TRBV5-4 and TRBJ2-7; D perhaps matches TRBD2 (6 bases). The V gene's germline CDR1 is SGHNT and CDR2 YYREEE (reference sequence). CDR3 length: 14 amino acids. V was trimmed by 4 bases and J by 0 bases, leaving 11 bases between them.

The CDR3 spells CASSLRGQGHSSYNEQFF. CDR3 bases: TGTGCCAGCAGTTTAAGGGGACAGGGCCATAGCTCCTACAATGAGCAGTTCTTC. This chain connects TRBV28 to TRBJ2-1; 9 bases fit TRBD1. The CDR3 is made up of 18 amino acids. Looked up from germline, CDR1 is MDHEN and CDR2 is SYDVKM. Trimming at V came to 2 bases and at J to 0 bases, leaving 8 bases not matched to a gene.

This clone was observed a single time. V and J are TRBV2 and TRBJ2-2, with 11 bases aligning to TRBD1. V trimming: 1 base; J trimming: 2 bases; junction bases outside the gene matches: 0. The CDR3 runs to 16 residues. The germline V gene has CDR1 SNHLY and CDR2 FYNNEI. This CDR3 is CASSEGTGGNTGELFF. CDR3 DNA sequence: TGTGCCAGCAGTGAAGGGACAGGGGGCAACACCGGGGAGCTGTTTTTT.

This chain uses TRBV5-1 with TRBJ2-5; a weak D match, TRBD2 (5 bases). Germline loops: CDR1 SGHRS, CDR2 YFSETQ. The CDR3 has 13 residues. V was trimmed by 4 bases and J by 5 bases, leaving 12 bases between them. CDR3: CASSTSGPETQYF. CDR3 nucleotide sequence: TGCGCCAGCAGCACGAGCGGCCCGGAGACCCAGTACTTC.

CDR3: CASSYWSGVVYNEQFF. CDR3 in DNA: TGTGCCAGCAGTTATTGGAGCGGGGTAGTCTACAATGAGCAGTTCTTC. V and J are TRBV28 and TRBJ2-1; 7 positions match TRBD2. The CDR3 covers 16 residues. Trimming at V came to 4 bases and at J to 3 bases, leaving 9 bases not matched to a gene. The germline gives CDR1 MDHEN, CDR2 SYDVKM.

The J gene is TRBJ2-2, the V gene TRBV27, with D possibly TRBD1 on 5 matching bases. Trimming removed 8 bases from V and 7 bases from J, with 17 bases in between. The CDR3 consists of 14 residues. Germline V gives CDR1 MNHEY, CDR2 SMNVEV (reference sequence). Written as DNA, the CDR3 is TGTGCCAGCGGGTTCCAGGGTTCGAACGGGGAGCTGTTTTTT. Amino acid sequence: CASGFQGSNGELFF.

The chain uses TRBV10-1 and TRBJ2-2, with D maybe TRBD2 (5 bases). Trimming took 8 bases from V and 7 from J, leaving 20 bases between them. Germline assignment: CDR1 WNHNN and CDR2 SYGVQD (reference sequence). CDR3 size: 15 residues. CDR3 in DNA: TGCGCCAGCGGGAGTAGCGCGATGTGGGGCGGGGAGCTGTTTTTT. It encodes CASGSSAMWGGELFF.